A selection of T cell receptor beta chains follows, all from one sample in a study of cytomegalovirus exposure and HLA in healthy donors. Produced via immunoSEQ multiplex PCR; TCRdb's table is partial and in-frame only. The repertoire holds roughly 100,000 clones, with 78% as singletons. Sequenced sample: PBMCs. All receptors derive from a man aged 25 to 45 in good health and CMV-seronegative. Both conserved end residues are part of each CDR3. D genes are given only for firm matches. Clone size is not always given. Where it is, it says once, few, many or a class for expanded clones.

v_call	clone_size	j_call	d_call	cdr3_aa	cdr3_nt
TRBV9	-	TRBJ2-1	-	CASSVVPGLRDYNEQFF	TGTGCCAGCAGCGTAGTCCCCGGACTGCGGGACTACAATGAGCAGTTCTTC
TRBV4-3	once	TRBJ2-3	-	CASSQNTRGLGTDTQYF	TGCGCCAGCAGCCAGAATACCAGGGGCTTGGGCACAGATACGCAGTATTTT
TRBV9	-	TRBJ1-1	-	CASSVVGVNTEAFF	TGTGCCAGCAGCGTAGTAGGGGTGAACACTGAAGCTTTCTTT
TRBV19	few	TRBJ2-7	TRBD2	CASSITGLAYEQYF	TGTGCCAGTAGTATCACAGGACTAGCCTACGAGCAGTACTTC
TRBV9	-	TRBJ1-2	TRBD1	CASREGANGYTF	TGTGCCAGCAGAGAGGGGGCGAATGGCTACACCTTC
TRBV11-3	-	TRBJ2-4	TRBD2	CASSLLSGLAGNIQYF	TGTGCCAGCAGCTTACTCTCCGGACTAGCCGGAAACATTCAGTACTTC
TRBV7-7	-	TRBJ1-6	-	CASSLRPGGNSPLHF	TGTGCTAGCAGCTTGCGTCCGGGGGGAAATTCACCCCTCCACTTT
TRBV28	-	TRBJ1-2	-	CASSFRTVYYGYTF	TGTGCCAGCAGTTTCCGGACAGTGTACTATGGCTACACCTTC
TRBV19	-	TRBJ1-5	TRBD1	CASRTTTGAGNQPQHF	TGTGCCAGTAGGACAACGACAGGGGCGGGCAATCAGCCCCAGCATTTT
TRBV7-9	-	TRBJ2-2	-	CASSPRGDTGELFF	TGTGCCAGCAGCCCCCGTGGAGACACCGGGGAGCTGTTTTTT
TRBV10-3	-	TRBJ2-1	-	CAVQPEGFSYNEQFF	TGTGCCGTTCAGCCTGAGGGATTCTCCTACAATGAGCAGTTCTTC
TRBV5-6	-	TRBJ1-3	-	CASSRSGNTIYF	TGTGCCAGCAGCCGCTCTGGAAACACCATATATTTT
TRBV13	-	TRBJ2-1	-	CASSQPAGRGDFEQFF	TGTGCCAGCAGCCAACCCGCGGGCAGGGGGGACTTCGAGCAGTTCTTC
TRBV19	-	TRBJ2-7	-	CASSIVAQGTGEQYF	TGTGCCAGTAGTATAGTGGCCCAGGGGACGGGCGAGCAGTACTTC
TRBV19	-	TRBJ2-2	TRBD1	CASTDSKDRFYLAGTGELFF	TGTGCCAGTACCGATTCGAAGGACAGGTTTTACCTAGCCGGTACCGGGGAGCTGTTTTTT
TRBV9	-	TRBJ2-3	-	CASSVGGSGSPDTQYF	TGTGCCAGCAGCGTAGGTGGTTCAGGGTCCCCAGATACGCAGTATTTT
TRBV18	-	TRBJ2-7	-	CASSPLWGRPDEQYF	TGTGCCAGCTCACCACTCTGGGGGCGCCCGGACGAGCAGTACTTC
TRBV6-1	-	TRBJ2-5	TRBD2	CASSSSGGARETQYF	TGTGCCAGCAGTTCTAGCGGGGGGGCCCGAGAGACCCAGTACTTC
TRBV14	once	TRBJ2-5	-	CASSQGRGHGETQYF	TGTGCCAGCAGCCAAGGGAGGGGCCATGGTGAGACCCAGTACTTC
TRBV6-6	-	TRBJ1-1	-	CASSQGKVAEAFF	TGTGCCAGCAGCCAGGGGAAGGTCGCTGAAGCTTTCTTT
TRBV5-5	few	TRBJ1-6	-	CASTSSDSRNSPLHF	TGTGCCAGCACCTCCTCGGACAGTAGAAATTCACCCCTCCACTTT
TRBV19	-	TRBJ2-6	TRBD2	CASSVGLLYATSGANVLTF	TGTGCCAGTAGTGTGGGACTATTGTACGCGACGTCTGGGGCCAACGTCCTGACTTTC
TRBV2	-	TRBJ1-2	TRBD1	CASSPTPGTEKEANYGYTF	TGTGCCAGCAGTCCTACCCCCGGGACAGAAAAAGAAGCTAACTATGGCTACACCTTC
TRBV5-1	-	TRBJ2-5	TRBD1	CASSSGQGPPETQYF	TGCGCCAGCAGCTCGGGACAGGGTCCCCCAGAGACCCAGTACTTC
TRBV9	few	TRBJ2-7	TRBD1	CASSASIRDSYEQYF	TGTGCCAGCAGCGCGAGCATCCGGGACAGCTACGAGCAGTACTTC
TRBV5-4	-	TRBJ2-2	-	CASSLGPPGVTGELFF	TGTGCCAGCAGCTTGGGGCCGCCAGGGGTCACCGGGGAGCTGTTTTTT
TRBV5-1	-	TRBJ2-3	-	CASREGSVDTQYF	TGCGCCAGCAGGGAGGGCTCTGTGGATACGCAGTATTTT
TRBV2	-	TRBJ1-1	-	CASIRGGSTEAFF	TGTGCCAGCATCCGGGGTGGAAGTACTGAAGCTTTCTTT
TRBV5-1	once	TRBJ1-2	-	CASSLTGTTNYGYTF	TGCGCCAGCAGCTTGACAGGTACGACGAACTATGGCTACACCTTC
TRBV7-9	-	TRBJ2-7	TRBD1	CASSLADRAYEQYF	TGTGCCAGCAGTTTAGCGGACAGGGCGTACGAGCAGTACTTC
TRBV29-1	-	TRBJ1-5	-	CSVEETGYSNQPQHF	TGCAGCGTTGAAGAGACAGGCTATAGCAATCAGCCCCAGCATTTT
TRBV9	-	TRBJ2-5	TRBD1	CASSVDRGPETQYF	TGTGCCAGCAGCGTAGACAGGGGGCCAGAGACCCAGTACTTC
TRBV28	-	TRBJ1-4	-	CASSKPRQSGGEKLFF	TGTGCCAGCAGTAAACCACGACAGAGTGGGGGGGAAAAACTGTTTTTT
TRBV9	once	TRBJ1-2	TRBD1	CASSVETGIVFTF	TGTGCCAGCAGCGTAGAGACAGGGATTGTTTTTACCTTC
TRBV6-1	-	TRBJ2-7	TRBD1	CASTQVGGLTYEQYF	TGTGCCAGCACCCAGGTAGGGGGCCTTACCTACGAGCAGTACTTC
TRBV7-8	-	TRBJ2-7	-	CASSSPQGPYEQYF	TGTGCCAGCAGCTCTCCACAGGGACCCTACGAGCAGTACTTC
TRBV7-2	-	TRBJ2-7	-	CASSLTGISYEQYF	TGTGCCAGCAGCTTAACAGGGATCTCCTACGAGCAGTACTTC
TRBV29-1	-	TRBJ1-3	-	CSVTGGNTIYF	TGCAGCGTTACAGGGGGAAACACCATATATTTT
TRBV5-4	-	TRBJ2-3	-	CASSSGLPSTDTQYF	TGTGCCAGCAGCTCCGGACTTCCCAGCACAGATACGCAGTATTTT
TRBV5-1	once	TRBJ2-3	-	CASSPSTDTQYF	TGCGCCAGCAGCCCGTCTACGGATACGCAGTATTTT
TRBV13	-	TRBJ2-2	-	CASSFAGGLNTGELFF	TGTGCCAGCAGCTTCGCCGGGGGTCTTAACACCGGGGAGCTGTTTTTT
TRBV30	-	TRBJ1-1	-	CAYSKAGTEAFF	TGTGCTTACTCTAAAGCGGGCACTGAAGCTTTCTTT
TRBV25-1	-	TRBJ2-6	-	CASSELSGANVLTF	TGTGCCAGCAGTGAACTTTCTGGGGCCAACGTCCTGACTTTC
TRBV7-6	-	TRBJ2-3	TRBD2	CASSLTLAGGDTQYF	TGTGCCAGCAGCTTAACTCTAGCGGGAGGAGATACGCAGTATTTT
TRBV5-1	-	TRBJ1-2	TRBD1	CASSPGTGGNYGYTF	TGCGCCAGCAGCCCTGGGACAGGGGGAAACTATGGCTACACCTTC
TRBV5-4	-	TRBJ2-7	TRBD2	CASSWGLASYEQYF	TGTGCCAGCAGCTGGGGACTAGCGAGCTACGAGCAGTACTTC
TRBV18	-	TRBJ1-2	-	CASSPRRGTTGYTF	TGTGCCAGCTCACCGAGGAGGGGAACCACAGGCTACACCTTC